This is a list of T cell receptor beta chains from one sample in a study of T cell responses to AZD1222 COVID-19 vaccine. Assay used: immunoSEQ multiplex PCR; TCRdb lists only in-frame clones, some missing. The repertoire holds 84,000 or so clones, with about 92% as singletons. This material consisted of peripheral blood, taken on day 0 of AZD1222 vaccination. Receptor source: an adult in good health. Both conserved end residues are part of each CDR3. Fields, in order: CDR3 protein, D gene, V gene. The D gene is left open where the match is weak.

cdr3_aa: CAWSQGTGDQPQHF; d_call: TRBD1; v_call: TRBV30
cdr3_aa: CASSLSSGSEYTIYF; d_call: .; v_call: TRBV27
cdr3_aa: CASSSSPGRSNQPQHF; d_call: .; v_call: TRBV28
cdr3_aa: CATSNFGTGRTGELFF; d_call: TRBD1; v_call: TRBV24-1
cdr3_aa: CSVGRNEQYF; d_call: .; v_call: TRBV20-1
cdr3_aa: CASSYSGRGADTQYF; d_call: .; v_call: TRBV6-5
cdr3_aa: CASSRAENTEAFF; d_call: .; v_call: TRBV7-3
cdr3_aa: CASSPSGLTGANVLTF; d_call: .; v_call: TRBV2
cdr3_aa: CASSPPWTGDTGELFF; d_call: TRBD1; v_call: TRBV19
cdr3_aa: CASSFGGSGELFF; d_call: .; v_call: TRBV7-3
cdr3_aa: CASSPGSNRGIDYGYTF; d_call: TRBD1; v_call: TRBV5-1
cdr3_aa: CASSPLGRMNTEAFF; d_call: .; v_call: TRBV14
cdr3_aa: CASSFGGLRNTEAFF; d_call: .; v_call: TRBV28
cdr3_aa: CASSSRGAQPNYGYTF; d_call: .; v_call: TRBV7-9
cdr3_aa: CASGPEGNTEAFF; d_call: .; v_call: TRBV3-1/TRBV3-2
cdr3_aa: CASSLAVAGGSFRRTDTQYF; d_call: TRBD2; v_call: TRBV7-8
cdr3_aa: CATSDRGTGLNEKLFF; d_call: TRBD1; v_call: TRBV24-1
cdr3_aa: CASSEWGTEAFF; d_call: .; v_call: TRBV6-1
cdr3_aa: CASSNTRAYEQFF; d_call: .; v_call: TRBV6-5
cdr3_aa: CASSRDRNYGYTF; d_call: .; v_call: TRBV6-5
cdr3_aa: CASSITASYGYTF; d_call: .; v_call: TRBV19
cdr3_aa: CASSVDEYPGANEQYF; d_call: .; v_call: TRBV2
cdr3_aa: CASSHGQGDSPLHF; d_call: TRBD1; v_call: TRBV4-1
cdr3_aa: CASRPGGKETQYF; d_call: .; v_call: TRBV28
cdr3_aa: CASSRLTNSPLHF; d_call: .; v_call: TRBV6-5
cdr3_aa: CACHKGAEQYF; d_call: .; v_call: TRBV6-5
cdr3_aa: CASRTGGSNQPQHF; d_call: TRBD1; v_call: TRBV6-5
cdr3_aa: CASSSRGASYNEQFF; d_call: TRBD2; v_call: TRBV7-9
cdr3_aa: CASSEVKDRYTF; d_call: .; v_call: TRBV6-1
cdr3_aa: CASSLGGGGGPQETQYF; d_call: .; v_call: TRBV5-8
cdr3_aa: CASSLSDRPIYGYTF; d_call: .; v_call: TRBV28
cdr3_aa: CASSQGQGGSRQPQHF; d_call: TRBD1; v_call: TRBV4-2
cdr3_aa: CASSVTGLGSYGYTF; d_call: .; v_call: TRBV10-2
cdr3_aa: CASSLGGNTIYF; d_call: .; v_call: TRBV5-5
cdr3_aa: CASSYSIGGNTEAFF; d_call: .; v_call: TRBV6-5
cdr3_aa: CASSQQGMDQPQHF; d_call: TRBD1; v_call: TRBV6-2/TRBV6-3